This T cell receptor (beta chain) was sequenced during a study of T cell clonality in common variable immunodeficiency. Replacement immunoglobulin had been given to every CVID subject for at least one year. This clone was detected many times. Its specificity is unknown. Whole-study findings and limits: In common variable immunodeficiency, TCR beta chains reportedly carried fewer deletions and N-nucleotide insertions.

Some clones are missing from TCRdb's copy, which holds only in-frame ones; the method was immunoSEQ multiplex PCR. Recorded here are more than 20,000 clones, with no singletons, and the ten leading clones hold nearly 25%. The sample was peripheral blood mononuclear cells. The TCR originated in a human donor with common variable immunodeficiency.

The CDR3 sequence: CASQGRTDTQYF. Partial CDR3 DNA: TGTGCCAGCCAGGGTCGGACAGATACG. The chain recombines TRBV7-9 with TRBJ2-3; tentatively, D is TRBD1 (5 bases). The read is 3 residues too short to cover the CDR3 end, so that end is filled in from the germline J gene. The CDR3 totals 12 residues. CDR1 is SEHNR, CDR2 FQNEAQ, per germline (reference sequence). The V end was cut by 8 bases, the J end by 3 bases, with 9 bases between.